This TCR beta chain derives from a study of blood T cells in healthy people across ages. Study as a whole: Template switching caught about one barcoded beta molecule for each two T cells. The study's findings and limits: Naive T cell percentage showed a strong correlation with TCR beta diversity.

The CDR3 covers 18 residues. V shed 3 bases and J 2 bases; nucleotides not matched to a gene: 13. The germline V gene encodes CDR1 SGDLS and CDR2 YYNGEE. All donors came from Russia, were Caucasian and healthy, and spanned ages roughly 6 to 95. Primed by a sample-barcoded 5' primer and a J-beta primer mix, a second PCR proceeded for roughly 7 to 12 cycles. TCRdb redid the calling of the 5' RACE reads with MiXCR, one entry per CDR3 protein. The sample has 1,500,000 or so distinct CDR3 sequences, around 55% seen once. Concerning this clonotype itself: Its antigen is still unknown.

This TCR derives from a man in his late teens or twenties in good health. Material: blood. The V gene is TRBV9, the J gene TRBJ2-3; 9 bases fit TRBD2. The CDR3 sequence is CASSANPRGLANTDTQYF. For the CDR3, the DNA is TGTGCCAGCAGCGCGAACCCCAGGGGACTAGCCAACACAGATACGCAGTATTTT.